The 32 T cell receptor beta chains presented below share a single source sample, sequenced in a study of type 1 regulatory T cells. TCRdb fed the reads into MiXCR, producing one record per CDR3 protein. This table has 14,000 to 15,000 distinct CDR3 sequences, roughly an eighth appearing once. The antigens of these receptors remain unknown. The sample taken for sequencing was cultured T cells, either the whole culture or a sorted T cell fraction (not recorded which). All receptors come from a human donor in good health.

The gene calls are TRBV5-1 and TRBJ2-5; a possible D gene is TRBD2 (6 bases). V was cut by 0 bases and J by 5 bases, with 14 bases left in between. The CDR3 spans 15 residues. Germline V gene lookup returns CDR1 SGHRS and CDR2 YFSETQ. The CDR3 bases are TGCGCCAGCAGCTTGGCCGCGGGGAATCGGGAGACCCAGTACTTC. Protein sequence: CASSLAAGNRETQYF.

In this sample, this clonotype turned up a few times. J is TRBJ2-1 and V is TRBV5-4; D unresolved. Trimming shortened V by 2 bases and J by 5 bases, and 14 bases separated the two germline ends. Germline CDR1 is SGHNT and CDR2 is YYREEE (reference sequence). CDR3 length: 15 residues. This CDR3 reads CASSLDVGVHNEQFF. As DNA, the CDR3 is TGTGCCAGCAGCTTAGACGTCGGAGTGCACAATGAGCAGTTCTTC.

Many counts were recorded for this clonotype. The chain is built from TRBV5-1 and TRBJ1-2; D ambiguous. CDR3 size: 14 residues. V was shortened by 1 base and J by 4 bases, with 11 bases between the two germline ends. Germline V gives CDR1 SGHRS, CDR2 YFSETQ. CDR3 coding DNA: TGCGCCAGCAGCTTGCACCCAAACTTCTATGGCTACACCTTC. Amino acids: CASSLHPNFYGYTF.

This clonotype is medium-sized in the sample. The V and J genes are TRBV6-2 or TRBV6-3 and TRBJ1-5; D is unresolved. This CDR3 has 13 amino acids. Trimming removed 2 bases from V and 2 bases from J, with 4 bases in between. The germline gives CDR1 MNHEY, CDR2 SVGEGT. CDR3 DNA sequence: TGTGCCAGCAGTTACACAGGCAATCAGCCCCAGCATTTT. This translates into CASSYTGNQPQHF.

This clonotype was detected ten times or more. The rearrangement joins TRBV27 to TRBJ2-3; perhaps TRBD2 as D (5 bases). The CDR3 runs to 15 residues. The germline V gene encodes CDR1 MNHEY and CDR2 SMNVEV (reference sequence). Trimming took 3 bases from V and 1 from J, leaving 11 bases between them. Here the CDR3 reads CASSLSGSRTDTQYF. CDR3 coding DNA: TGTGCCAGCAGTTTGTCGGGGTCCCGCACAGATACGCAGTATTTT.

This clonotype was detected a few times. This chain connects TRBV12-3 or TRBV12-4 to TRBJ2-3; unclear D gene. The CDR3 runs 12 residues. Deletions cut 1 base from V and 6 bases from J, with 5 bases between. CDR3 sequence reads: CASSLVGDTQYF. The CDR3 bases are TGTGCCAGCAGTTTAGTAGGGGATACGCAGTATTTT.

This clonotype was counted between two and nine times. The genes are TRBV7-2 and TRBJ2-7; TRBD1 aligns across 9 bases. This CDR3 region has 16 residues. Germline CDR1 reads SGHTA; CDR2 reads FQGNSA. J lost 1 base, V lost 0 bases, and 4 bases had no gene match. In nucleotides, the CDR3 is TGTGCCAGCAGCTTAGCGCCAGACAGGGGGTCCTACGAGCAGTACTTC. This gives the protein CASSLAPDRGSYEQYF.

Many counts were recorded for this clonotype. CDR3 loop: CATSPGQSNTGELFF. The DNA for the CDR3 is TGTGCCACCAGTCCGGGACAGTCGAACACCGGGGAGCTGTTTTTT. The V and J genes are TRBV24-1 and TRBJ2-2; 7 positions agree with TRBD1. This CDR3 has 15 residues. Germline loops: CDR1 KGHDR, CDR2 SFDVKD. V lost 6 bases, J lost 0 bases, and 3 bases stayed unmatched.

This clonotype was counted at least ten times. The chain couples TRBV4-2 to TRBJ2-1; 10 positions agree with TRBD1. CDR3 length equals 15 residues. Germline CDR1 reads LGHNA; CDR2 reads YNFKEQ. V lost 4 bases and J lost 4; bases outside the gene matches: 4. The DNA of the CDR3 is TGTGCCAGCAGCCGGGACAGGGGTCCTTACAATGAGCAGTTCTTC. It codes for CASSRDRGPYNEQFF.

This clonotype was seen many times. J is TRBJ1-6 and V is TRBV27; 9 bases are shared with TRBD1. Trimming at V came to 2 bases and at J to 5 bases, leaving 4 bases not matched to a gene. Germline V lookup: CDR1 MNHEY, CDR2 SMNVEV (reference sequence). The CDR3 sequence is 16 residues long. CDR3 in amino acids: CASSLVGQGDNSPLHF. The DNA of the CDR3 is TGTGCCAGCAGTTTAGTGGGACAGGGAGATAATTCACCCCTCCACTTT.

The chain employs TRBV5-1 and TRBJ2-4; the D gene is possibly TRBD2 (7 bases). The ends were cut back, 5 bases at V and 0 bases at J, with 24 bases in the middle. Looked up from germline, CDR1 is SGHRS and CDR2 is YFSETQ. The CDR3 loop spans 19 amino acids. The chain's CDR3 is CASSREGEGPAGAKNIQYF. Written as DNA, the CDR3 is TGCGCCAGCAGTCGCGAGGGGGAGGGCCCCGCAGGAGCCAAAAACATTCAGTACTTC.

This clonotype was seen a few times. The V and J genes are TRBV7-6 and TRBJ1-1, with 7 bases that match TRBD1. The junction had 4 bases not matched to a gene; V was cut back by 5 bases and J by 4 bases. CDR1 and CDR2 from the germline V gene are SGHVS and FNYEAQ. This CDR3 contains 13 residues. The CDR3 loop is CASSRGQRTEAFF. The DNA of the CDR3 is TGTGCCAGCAGCCGGGGACAGCGCACTGAAGCTTTCTTT. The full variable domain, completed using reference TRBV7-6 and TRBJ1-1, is GAGVSQSPRYKVTKRGQDVALRCDPISGHVSLYWYRQALGQGPEFLTYFNYEAQQDKSGLPNDRFSAERPEGSISTLTIQRTEQRDSAMYRCASSRGQRTEAFFGQGTRLTVV.

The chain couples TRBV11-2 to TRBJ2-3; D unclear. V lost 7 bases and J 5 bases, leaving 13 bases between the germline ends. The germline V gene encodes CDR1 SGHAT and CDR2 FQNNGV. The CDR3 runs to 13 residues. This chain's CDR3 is CASTPSRRDTQYF. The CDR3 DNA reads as TGTGCCAGCACCCCGTCCCGACGAGATACGCAGTATTTT.

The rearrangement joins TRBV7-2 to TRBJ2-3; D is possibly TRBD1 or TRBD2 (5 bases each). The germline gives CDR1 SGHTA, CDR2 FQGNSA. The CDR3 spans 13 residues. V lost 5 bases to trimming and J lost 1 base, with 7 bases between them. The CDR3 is CASSGDRTDTQYF. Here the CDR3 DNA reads TGTGCCAGCAGCGGGGACCGCACAGATACGCAGTATTTT.

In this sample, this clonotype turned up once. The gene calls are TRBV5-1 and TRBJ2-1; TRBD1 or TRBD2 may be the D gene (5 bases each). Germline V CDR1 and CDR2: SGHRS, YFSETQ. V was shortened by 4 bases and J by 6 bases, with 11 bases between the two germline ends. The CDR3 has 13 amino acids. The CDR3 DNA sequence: TGCGCCAGCAGCGTTGGGACGGGCAATGAGCAGTTCTTC. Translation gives CASSVGTGNEQFF.

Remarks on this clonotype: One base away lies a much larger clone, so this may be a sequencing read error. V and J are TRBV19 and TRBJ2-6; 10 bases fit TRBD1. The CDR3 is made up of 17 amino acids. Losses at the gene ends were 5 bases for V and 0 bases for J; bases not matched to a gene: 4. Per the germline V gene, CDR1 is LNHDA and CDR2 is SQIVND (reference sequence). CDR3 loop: CASSHRDRGSGANVLTF. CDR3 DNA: TGTGCCAGTAGTCACCGGGACAGGGGCTCTGGGGCCAACGTCCTGACTTTC.

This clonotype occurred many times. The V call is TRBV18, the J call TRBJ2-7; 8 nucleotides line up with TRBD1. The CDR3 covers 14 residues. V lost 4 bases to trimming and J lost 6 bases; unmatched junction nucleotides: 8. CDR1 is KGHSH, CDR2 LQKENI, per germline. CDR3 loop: CASSQNRGSGEQYF. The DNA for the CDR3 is TGTGCCAGCTCACAAAACAGGGGGTCGGGCGAGCAGTACTTC.

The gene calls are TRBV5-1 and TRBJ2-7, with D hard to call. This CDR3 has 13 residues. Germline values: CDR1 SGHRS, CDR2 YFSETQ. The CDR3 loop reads CASSLVIGGEQEV. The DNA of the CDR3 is TGCGCCAGCAGCTTGGTAATAGGCGGCGAGCAGGAAGTC.

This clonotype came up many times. In DNA, the CDR3 is TGTGCCAGCTCACCGTCTACTTACACCGGGGAGCTGTTTTTT. This gives the protein CASSPSTYTGELFF. This sequence joins TRBV18 and TRBJ2-2; D not certain. The CDR3 is made up of 14 amino acids. Looked up from germline, CDR1 is KGHSH and CDR2 is LQKENI. The V end lost 3 bases, the J end lost 3 bases, and 8 bases lay between the germline ends.

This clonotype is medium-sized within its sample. CDR3 sequence: CASSPQVTYEQYF. In DNA, the CDR3 is TGTGCCAGCTCACCACAGGTGACCTACGAGCAGTACTTC. V gene TRBV18 combines with J gene TRBJ2-7, with D unresolved. CDR3 size: 13 residues. Trimming removed 1 base from V and 2 bases from J, with 6 bases in between. The V gene's germline CDR1 is KGHSH and CDR2 LQKENI.

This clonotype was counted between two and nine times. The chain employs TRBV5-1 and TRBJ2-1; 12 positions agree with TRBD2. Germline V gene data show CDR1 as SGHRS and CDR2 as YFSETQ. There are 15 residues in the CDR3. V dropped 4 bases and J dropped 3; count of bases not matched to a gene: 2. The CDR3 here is CASSQLAGGYNEQFF. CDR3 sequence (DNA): TGCGCCAGCAGCCAACTAGCGGGGGGCTACAATGAGCAGTTCTTC.

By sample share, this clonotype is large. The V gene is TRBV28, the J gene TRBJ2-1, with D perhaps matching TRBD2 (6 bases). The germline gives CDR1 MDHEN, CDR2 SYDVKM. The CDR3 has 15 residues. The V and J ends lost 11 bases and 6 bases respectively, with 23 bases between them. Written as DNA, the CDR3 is TGTGCCGGGGCGAGTTCAGGGCTGGGGGGCAATGAGCAGTTCTTC. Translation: CAGASSGLGGNEQFF.

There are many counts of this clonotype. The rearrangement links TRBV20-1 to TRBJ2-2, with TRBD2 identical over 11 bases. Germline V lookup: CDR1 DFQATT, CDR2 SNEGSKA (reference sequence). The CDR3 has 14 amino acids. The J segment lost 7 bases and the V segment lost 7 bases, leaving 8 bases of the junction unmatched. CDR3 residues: CSVPSGRSYGELFF. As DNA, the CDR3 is TGCAGTGTCCCTAGCGGGAGGTCTTACGGGGAGCTGTTTTTT.

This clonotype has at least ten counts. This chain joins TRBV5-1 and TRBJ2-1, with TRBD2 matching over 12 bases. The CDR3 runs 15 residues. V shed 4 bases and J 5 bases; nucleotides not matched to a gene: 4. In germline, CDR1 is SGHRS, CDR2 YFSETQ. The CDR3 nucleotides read TGCGCCAGCAGCATACTAGCGGGAGGACACAATGAGCAGTTCTTC. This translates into CASSILAGGHNEQFF.

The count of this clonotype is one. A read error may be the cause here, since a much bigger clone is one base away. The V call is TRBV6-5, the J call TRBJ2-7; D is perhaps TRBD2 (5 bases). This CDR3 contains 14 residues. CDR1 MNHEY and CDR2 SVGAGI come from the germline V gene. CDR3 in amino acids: CASSHSFGAYEQYF. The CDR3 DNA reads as TGTGCCAGCAGTCACTCTTTCGGGGCCTACGAGCAGTACTTC.

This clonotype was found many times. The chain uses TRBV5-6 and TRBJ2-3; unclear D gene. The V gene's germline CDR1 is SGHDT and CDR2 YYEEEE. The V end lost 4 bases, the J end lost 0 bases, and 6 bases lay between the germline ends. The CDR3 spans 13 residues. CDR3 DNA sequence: TGTGCCAGCAGCCCCTGGAGCACAGATACGCAGTATTTT. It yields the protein CASSPWSTDTQYF.

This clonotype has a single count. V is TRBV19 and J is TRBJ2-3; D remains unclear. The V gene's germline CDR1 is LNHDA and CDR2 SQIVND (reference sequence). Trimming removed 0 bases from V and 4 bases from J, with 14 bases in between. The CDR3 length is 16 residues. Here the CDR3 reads CASSIDRRGASDTQYF. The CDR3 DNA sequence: TGTGCCAGTAGTATAGATCGCCGAGGCGCTTCAGATACGCAGTATTTT.

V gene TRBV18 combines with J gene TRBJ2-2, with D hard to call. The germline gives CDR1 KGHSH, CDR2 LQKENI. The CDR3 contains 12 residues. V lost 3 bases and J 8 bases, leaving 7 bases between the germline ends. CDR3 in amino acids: CASSPLQGELFF. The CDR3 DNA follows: TGTGCCAGCTCACCTCTCCAGGGGGAGCTGTTTTTT.

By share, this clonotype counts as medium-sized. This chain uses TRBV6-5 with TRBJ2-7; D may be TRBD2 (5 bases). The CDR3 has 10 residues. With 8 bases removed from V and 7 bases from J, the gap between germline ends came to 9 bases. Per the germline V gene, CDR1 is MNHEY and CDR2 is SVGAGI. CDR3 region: CASGPGEQYF. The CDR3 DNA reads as TGTGCCAGCGGCCCGGGGGAGCAGTACTTC.

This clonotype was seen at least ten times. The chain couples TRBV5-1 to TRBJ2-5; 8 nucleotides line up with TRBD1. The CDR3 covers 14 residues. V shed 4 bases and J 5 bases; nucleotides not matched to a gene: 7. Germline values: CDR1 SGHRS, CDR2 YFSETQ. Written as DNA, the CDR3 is TGCGCCAGCAGCCTAGACAGGGGAGAGGAGACCCAGTACTTC. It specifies CASSLDRGEETQYF.

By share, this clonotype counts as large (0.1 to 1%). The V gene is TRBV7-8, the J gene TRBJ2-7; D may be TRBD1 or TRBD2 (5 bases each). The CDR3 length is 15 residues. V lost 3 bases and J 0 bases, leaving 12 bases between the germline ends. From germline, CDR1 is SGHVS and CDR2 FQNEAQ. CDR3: CASSFGTTTSYEQYF. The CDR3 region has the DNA TGTGCCAGCAGCTTCGGGACCACCACCTCCTACGAGCAGTACTTC.

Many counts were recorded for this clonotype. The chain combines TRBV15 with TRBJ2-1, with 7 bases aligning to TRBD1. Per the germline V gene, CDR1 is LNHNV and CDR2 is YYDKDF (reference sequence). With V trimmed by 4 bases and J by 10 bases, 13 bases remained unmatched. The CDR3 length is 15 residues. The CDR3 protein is CATSTRGQSNSEQFF. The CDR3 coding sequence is TGTGCCACCAGCACGAGGGGACAGTCCAATTCCGAGCAGTTCTTC.